This entry is about one TCR beta chain. The entry originates in a study of blood T cell repertoires in COVID-19. The wider study: Researchers got acute and convalescent COVID-19 samples from the United States, Italy and Spain. Sample material is recorded as cDNA or gDNA derived from T cells, B-cell-depleted T cells, or PBMCs.

Germline V gene sequence: CDR1 SGHNT, CDR2 YYREEE (reference sequence). This CDR3 comprises 15 residues. V lost 4 bases, J lost 1 base, and 15 bases lay in between. In the original analysis: It was from reference gene primer amplification that nucleated cell counts were estimated. Profiling relied on immunoSEQ multiplex PCR, and the TCRdb table lists in-frame clones only, not all of them. V, J and clone size derive from that table, while D and trimming were established from the DNA sequence. This table holds a few hundred thousand clones, 70% to 90% found once. Researchers sorted participants into cohorts using their self-reported clinical history.

This chain joins TRBV5-4 and TRBJ2-7; the D is unclear. The sequenced material came from PBMCs or T cells enriched from blood (not recorded which). The TCR was taken from a woman between 55 and 75 years old in a cohort exposed to, infected with or recovered from COVID-19 (not recorded which). CDR3 loop: CASSLGPGTSYEQYF. CDR3 DNA sequence: TGTGCCAGCAGCCTTGGTCCAGGCACGTCCTACGAGCAGTACTTC.